What follows describes a single T cell receptor (beta chain). The antigen is unknown. Germline V lookup: CDR1 MDHEN, CDR2 SYDVKM. Trimming took off 3 bases at V and 2 bases at J, with 8 bases between the two ends. CDR3 length: 14 amino acids. The sample comes from a study of blood T cell dynamics during melanoma immunotherapy. Overall study results and limits: At W3, later disease-control patients showed bifurcated PBMC repertoire changes, unlike progressors. Clones driving repertoire changes may be melanoma-specific or general immune activation.

Time point in this sample: pre-treatment baseline. Each bulk PBMC sample had around 380 ng DNA loaded. Data came from immunoSEQ multiplex PCR; TCRdb stores just in-frame clones and leaves some out. In the table there are approximately 23,000 clones, roughly 89% of which are singletons. Sequencing used blood, obtained from a patient treated with checkpoint blockade. This clonotype originated in a human donor with melanoma. This chain connects TRBV28 to TRBJ1-5; no clear D gene. CDR3: CASSLIRGNQPQHF. CDR3 nucleotides: TGTGCCAGCAGTTTGATTAGGGGCAATCAGCCCCAGCATTTT. Drawing the rest from reference TRBV28 and TRBJ1-5, the complete variable domain is DVKVTQSSRYLVKRTGEKVFLECVQDMDHENMFWYRQDPGLGLRLIYFSYDVKMKEKGDIPEGYSVSREKKERFSLILESASTNQTSMYLCASSLIRGNQPQHFGDGTRLSIL.